Detailed here is one TCR beta chain. What antigen it recognizes has not been identified. There are no base qualities to consult, and no much larger clone falls within one base. This sample is part of a study of STAT5B mutations in CD4+ large granular lymphocyte leukemia (dated by TCRdb to between 2021 and 2024). A note on the overall study: Among the healthy controls, the CDR3 'QG' motif was associated with a particular HLA allele. Flow cytometry performed on FACSCanto II or FACSVerse showed that the purified fractions had more than 95% purity among lymphocytes. The TCRbeta repertoires of CD4+ T-cell large granular lymphocyte leukemia patients were compared with the TCRbeta repertoires of healthy blood donors.

The healthy controls were some 36 blood donors, and the buffy coats of these donors were supplied by the Finnish Red Cross blood service. All TCR-sequenced material derived from peripheral blood: patient blood samples and healthy donor buffy coats. Peripheral blood mononuclear cells were isolated by Ficoll-Hypaque gradient centrifugation. Magnetic purification was used to isolate CD4+ cells from the buffy coats of the healthy controls. Genomic DNA was extracted with the Gentra Puregene Cell and Tissue kit and quantified on a Qubit 2.0 fluorometer. What the research found in general, with its limitations: The data were not HLA-matched, and the higher clonality in CD4+ T-LGLL than in CD8+ T-LGLL could be due to the relatively small sample size. Main leukemic clonotypes were private to each patient, although under 30% appeared at low frequency in other patients' non-leukemic repertoires. Enrichment of TRBV06-family usage was observed among the top patient clones (8/27) relative to healthy controls (2/35). Greater clonality appeared to be present in CD4-sorted patient repertoires than in healthy CD4+ repertoires, and the difference was retained after the putative leukemic clones were removed.

The immunoSEQ assay at survey resolution was applied to genomic DNA for sequencing of TCRbeta rearrangements. The source study handled its data this way. In the TCR sequencing data, the lowest productive clonotype frequency that could be detected was 2.59 x 10-5. Only productive TCRbeta rearrangements, meaning sequences that were complete and in-frame, were kept for the analyses. The clonality of each sample was calculated as Simpson clonality in the immunoSEQ Analyzer version 3.0. Clones were binned by frequency as very rare, small, medium, large (1-20%) or hyperexpanded (>20%). Generation probabilities were estimated with OLGA 1.2.3, V-gene circos plots were generated with VDJtools, specificities were searched for in VDJdb, and CDR3 motifs were identified with GLIPH. TCRdb carries this immuneACCESS record with in-frame sequences only. Its versions omit some clonotypes, under half of them owing to an unresolved V gene in the studies checked, with the rest unexplained. V, J and clone size are those of that table, while D and trimming were read from the DNA. Counted in this sample were 45,000 to 55,000 clones; roughly three quarters of them appeared once. The leading ten clones occupy less than 2% of the sample.

V was cut back by 2 bases and J by 0 bases, leaving a gap of 9 bases between them. The CDR3 starts with the cysteine, ends with the phenylalanine, and has 15 residues. Just the 45-base CDR3 DNA is kept, in frame starting at base 1. For CDR1 and CDR2, the germline V gene lists SGHRS and YFSETQ. Specimen: CD4+ T cells from blood buffy coats. This sequence originates from a human donor in good health. This chain is built from TRBV5-1 and TRBJ2-1, with the D gene call left open. The nucleotides read TGCGCCAGCAGCTTCGAATTCAGCTCCTACAATGAGCAGTTCTTC. This gives the protein CASSFEFSSYNEQFF.